A selection of T cell receptor beta chains follows, all from one sample in a study of T cells in Graves' hyperthyroidism and ophthalmopathy. From the multiplex PCR reads, TCRdb called clonotypes with MiXCR, one entry per CDR3 protein. The table has about 260,000 distinct CDR3 sequences, approximately 26% seen once. Sequenced input: blood. Receptors were obtained from a man aged 35-49 years with Graves' hyperthyroidism that later progressed to Graves' ophthalmopathy. Both conserved end residues are part of each CDR3. A D gene is named only where the DNA matches it firmly. Clone size is shown for a subset of rows, as once, few, many or a class of expanded clone.

j_call,clone_size,v_call,d_call,cdr3_nt,cdr3_aa
TRBJ2-5,once,TRBV12-3/TRBV12-4,-,TGTGCCAGCAGTTCGGACTTATTGGAGACCCAGTACTTC,CASSSDLLETQYF
TRBJ2-7,-,TRBV28,-,TGTGCCAGCACGCATGGCTACGAGCAGTACTTC,CASTHGYEQYF
TRBJ2-5,many,TRBV28,-,TGTGCCAGCAGTAGACAGACCCAGTACTTC,CASSRQTQYF
TRBJ2-5,-,TRBV18,-,TGTGCCAGCTCACCACCACGACCCACGGGGACCCAGTACTTC,CASSPPRPTGTQYF
TRBJ1-1,few,TRBV6-2/TRBV6-3,-,TGTGCCAGCAGTTACCGCCCTGTAAGCACTGAAGCTTTCTTT,CASSYRPVSTEAFF
TRBJ2-7,many,TRBV11-1,TRBD2,TGTGCCAGCAGCTTCTCTTCTAGCGGGACCTACGAGCAGTACTTC,CASSFSSSGTYEQYF
TRBJ1-2,-,TRBV6-2/TRBV6-3,TRBD1,TGTGCCAGCAGTTACTCTCCGGACAGGGGGGGCTACAACTATGGCTACACCTTC,CASSYSPDRGGYNYGYTF
TRBJ2-2,many,TRBV12-3/TRBV12-4,TRBD1,TGTGCCAGCACCTTCCTGCCCGGGACAGGGCCGTCGGGGGAGCTGTTTTTT,CASTFLPGTGPSGELFF
TRBJ1-2,many,TRBV5-1,-,TGCGCCAGCACCCAGGGTGCGGGCTATGGCTACACCTTC,CASTQGAGYGYTF
TRBJ2-2,many,TRBV28,-,TGTGCCAGCAGTCTACCCCCTTCCGGGGAGCTGTTTTTT,CASSLPPSGELFF
TRBJ1-5,-,TRBV20-1,TRBD1,TGCAGTGCTGGAACAGGGGATGATCAGCCCCAGCATTTT,CSAGTGDDQPQHF
TRBJ1-1,many,TRBV12-5,-,TGTGCTAGTGGTTTTCTAGGAAACACTGAAGCTTTCTTT,CASGFLGNTEAFF
TRBJ1-5,many,TRBV28,-,TGTGCCAGCAGTCTCATCCCGTATAGCAATCAGCCCCAGCATTTT,CASSLIPYSNQPQHF
TRBJ1-1,many,TRBV6-1,-,TGTGCCAGCAAAAGACAGCCAACGGTCACTGAAGCTTTCTTT,CASKRQPTVTEAFF
TRBJ2-7,many,TRBV28,TRBD1,TGTGCCAGCAGTTTGACAGGGGCGTCCTACGAGCAGTACTTC,CASSLTGASYEQYF
TRBJ1-5,many,TRBV11-2,-,TGTGCCAGCAGCTTAGATCCAGGGCGCAATCAGCCCCAGCATTTT,CASSLDPGRNQPQHF
TRBJ2-5,many,TRBV11-2,TRBD1,TGTGCCAGCAGCCAATTAGTTAACAGGGGGATAGGATCGGAGACCCAGTACTTC,CASSQLVNRGIGSETQYF
TRBJ2-2,many,TRBV10-1,-,TGCGCCAGCAGTGGCCCGGGACGGGGAAATGACGGGGAGCTGTTTTTT,CASSGPGRGNDGELFF
TRBJ2-2,many,TRBV15,TRBD2,TGTGCCACCAGCAGAGTGGCGGGAGTCAGTACCGGGGAGCTGTTTTTT,CATSRVAGVSTGELFF
TRBJ1-2,-,TRBV20-1,TRBD1,TGCAGCGCCGAGGGACAGGGCTATGGCTACACCTTC,CSAEGQGYGYTF
TRBJ2-2,many,TRBV5-1,TRBD1,TGCGCCAGCAGCTCCAAGACAGGGGGGAACACCGGGGAGCTGTTTTTT,CASSSKTGGNTGELFF
TRBJ2-5,many,TRBV2,-,TGTGCCAGCACTGTTGGGTACGAAGAGACCCAGTACTTC,CASTVGYEETQYF
TRBJ1-2,many,TRBV12-3/TRBV12-4,-,TGTGCCAGCAGCCTAGGCCATTATGGCTACACCTTC,CASSLGHYGYTF
TRBJ2-2,few,TRBV11-1,-,TGTGCCAGCAGCTTAGACGTCTTGGCTCTATTTTCCGGGGAGCTGTTTTTT,CASSLDVLALFSGELFF
TRBJ1-1,many,TRBV30,-,TGTGCCTGGAGTGTGGCCCCTCGTTACACTGAAGCTTTCTTT,CAWSVAPRYTEAFF
TRBJ1-5,many,TRBV18,-,TGTGCCAGCTCACCACAGGTATTCACTCAGCCCCAGCATTTT,CASSPQVFTQPQHF
TRBJ2-5,many,TRBV6-1,-,TGTGCCAGCGGGACACCTGGGTTTCGGGAGACTCAGTACTTC,CASGTPGFRETQYF
TRBJ1-1,once,TRBV29-1,-,TGCAGCGTTGAAGTTTTCGCCAACACTGAAGCTTTCTTT,CSVEVFANTEAFF
TRBJ1-2,-,TRBV28,-,TGTGCCACTTACCTAGCTAACTATGGCTACACCTTC,CATYLANYGYTF
TRBJ2-5,many,TRBV2,TRBD2,TGTGCCATAGGGACTAGCGCAAAAGAGACCCAGTACTTC,CAIGTSAKETQYF
TRBJ2-7,-,TRBV7-3,TRBD2,TGTGCCAGCAGCCCGTCGGGGGGACTGAGCTACGAGCAGTACTTC,CASSPSGGLSYEQYF
TRBJ1-5,many,TRBV5-1,-,TGCGCCAGCAGGTCGGACAACAATCAGCCCCAGCATTTC,CASRSDNNQPQHF
TRBJ1-3,many,TRBV5-1,-,TGCGCCAGCAGCTTGGGAAACAGGGTGTCTGGAAACACCATATATTTT,CASSLGNRVSGNTIYF
TRBJ1-2,-,TRBV7-9,-,TGTGCCAGCAGCTTCGAGGGTGGCTACACCTTC,CASSFEGGYTF
TRBJ1-2,many,TRBV5-1,TRBD1,TGCGCCAGCAGACAACAGGGGAACTATGGCTACACCTTC,CASRQQGNYGYTF
TRBJ1-2,-,TRBV2,TRBD1,TGTGCCAGCAGTTTCCTCCTCCGACAGGGGGCCAACTATGGCTACACCTTC,CASSFLLRQGANYGYTF
TRBJ2-5,many,TRBV5-1,-,TGCGCCAGCAGCTTGGAGTCGGGAGAGACCCAGTACTTC,CASSLESGETQYF
TRBJ2-7,many,TRBV20-1,-,TGCAGTGCTACAGGGTCCTACGAGCAGTACTTC,CSATGSYEQYF
TRBJ1-5,many,TRBV20-1,-,TGCAGTGCTAGAGATGTAGGGACCCCGTATCAGCCCCAGCATTTT,CSARDVGTPYQPQHF
TRBJ1-1,many,TRBV7-3,-,TGTGCCAGCAGCTTAAGCAGGAACACTGAAGCTTTCTTT,CASSLSRNTEAFF
TRBJ1-1,many,TRBV19,TRBD1,TGTGCCACCGCGGACAGGGTGAACACTGAAGCTTTCTTT,CATADRVNTEAFF
TRBJ1-2,once,TRBV11-2,-,TGTGCCAGCAGCTTAGGATTCTGGGGAGGCTACTATGGCTACACCTTC,CASSLGFWGGYYGYTF
TRBJ1-5,-,TRBV12-3/TRBV12-4,-,TGTGCCAGCAGTTTAGAGGCGCAGGTGTCATATAGCAATCAGCCCCAGCATTTT,CASSLEAQVSYSNQPQHF
TRBJ2-7,many,TRBV28,-,TGTGCCAGCAGACCTGTTCTGTATCGTTTCTCCTACGAGCAGTACTTC,CASRPVLYRFSYEQYF
TRBJ2-7,-,TRBV7-9,-,TGTGCCAGCAGCTTCAGGGAAGAGGGCGAGCAGTACTTC,CASSFREEGEQYF
TRBJ1-2,-,TRBV19,-,TGTGCCAGTAACGTTAAGCTTACGGTAAACTATGGCTACACCTTC,CASNVKLTVNYGYTF
TRBJ2-7,-,TRBV6-1,TRBD2,TGTGCCAGCAGGGGGGGGGTCCTGAAAACCTACGAGCAGTACTTC,CASRGGVLKTYEQYF
TRBJ2-2,many,TRBV19,TRBD2,TGTGCCAGTAGGAAGCTAGCGGGCCCCACCGGGGAGCTGTTTTTT,CASRKLAGPTGELFF
TRBJ1-5,many,TRBV6-1,TRBD1,TGTGCCATCCGGGACAGGGCTGACCAGCCCCAGCATTTT,CAIRDRADQPQHF
TRBJ1-2,many,TRBV5-1,TRBD1,TGCGCCAGCAGCTTGGACGGACAGGGCTATGGCTACACCTTC,CASSLDGQGYGYTF
TRBJ2-7,many,TRBV14,-,TGTGCCAGCAGTCCGGGACTGGGGACCTACGAGCAGTACTTC,CASSPGLGTYEQYF
TRBJ1-2,once,TRBV4-1,TRBD1,TGCGCCAGCAGCAACCACGGGACAGGGAGCGTGGTAAGGTCGGGCTACACCTTC,CASSNHGTGSVVRSGYTF
TRBJ1-1,many,TRBV9,-,TGTGCCAGCAGCTTAGGGCAGGACGTGGGCACTGAAGCTTTCTTT,CASSLGQDVGTEAFF
TRBJ2-7,many,TRBV28,-,TGTGCCAGCGTCCCGAGCTCCTACGAGCAGTACTTC,CASVPSSYEQYF
TRBJ2-7,many,TRBV12-3/TRBV12-4,TRBD2,TGTGCCAGCAGTTTCCGCCCTAGCGGGAGGGCCTTCTACGAGCAGTACTTC,CASSFRPSGRAFYEQYF
TRBJ2-5,many,TRBV5-1,-,TGCGCCAGCAGCCCGTACAGGCCTCCAGAGACCCAGTACTTC,CASSPYRPPETQYF
TRBJ2-5,many,TRBV29-1,-,TGCAGCGTTGAACGAGGGGGGTCCGGAGAAGGCCCCCAGTACTTC,CSVERGGSGEGPQYF